This TCR beta chain was captured in a study of T cells in Graves' hyperthyroidism and ophthalmopathy. Across the whole study: Blood was drawn when the patient was first diagnosed and still untreated.

This clonotype has a count of ten or more. A patient was excluded if there was uncontrolled infection, other autoimmune disease, pregnancy or lactation. CDR1 is MDHEN, CDR2 SYDVKM, per germline. There are 14 residues in the CDR3. J was trimmed by 5 bases and V by 5 bases; bases with no gene match: 4. From RNA transcripts, TCR beta CDR3 regions were amplified. The HTBI primer set was used in a first-round RT-PCR of the TCR CDR3. One entry per CDR3 protein results from TCRdb running MiXCR on the multiplex PCR reads. This table holds about 690,000 distinct CDR3 sequences, 15% to 20% found once. This TCR derives from a man aged 50 or older with Graves' hyperthyroidism. Sequencing used blood. The chain carries TRBV28 and TRBJ2-3; 10 nucleotides agree with TRBD1. CDR3 sequence: CASSRDRGKDTQYF. The DNA for the CDR3 is TGTGCCAGCAGTCGGGACAGGGGAAAAGATACGCAGTATTTT.